Listed below are T cell receptor beta chains from one sample, sequenced in a study of T cell repertoires in aging, cancer and after chemotherapy. MiXCR, applied by TCRdb to the multiplex PCR reads, yields one record per CDR3 protein. The table shows approximately 20,000 distinct CDR3 sequences, with approximately 40% occurring only once. The source material was blood. The receptors originated from a human donor with a solid tumor. The CDR3 runs from the conserved cysteine through the conserved F or W. A D gene is named only where the DNA matches it firmly. Size is stated for part of the rows, as once, few or many counts, or as a class when the clone is expanded.

TRBJ2-1	TRBD1	-	TRBV6-2/TRBV6-3	TGTGCCAGCAGTCCCGGCCGGACAGGGCTATACAATGAGCAGTTCTTC	CASSPGRTGLYNEQFF
TRBJ2-7	TRBD2	-	TRBV27	TGTGCCAGCAGTCAACTAGCGGGAGTAAACGAGCAGTACTTC	CASSQLAGVNEQYF
TRBJ2-5	-	-	TRBV18	TGTGCCAGCTCACCAAACAGCCAAGAGACCCAGTACTTC	CASSPNSQETQYF
TRBJ1-3	-	-	TRBV10-2	TGCGCCAGCAGTGAGTCGGCAGGGGTTGGAAACACCATATATTTT	CASSESAGVGNTIYF
TRBJ2-7	-	-	TRBV27	TGTGCCAGCAGTGGGTCAAGGAGCTCCTACGAGCAGTACTTC	CASSGSRSSYEQYF
TRBJ1-2	TRBD1	-	TRBV5-1	TGCGCCAGCAGCACCCGGGACAGCTATGGCTACACCTTC	CASSTRDSYGYTF
TRBJ2-5	-	once	TRBV5-1	TGCGCCAGCAGCTTGGAAGGGGGGGCCGGGGAGACCCAGTACTTC	CASSLEGGAGETQYF
TRBJ2-7	TRBD1	few	TRBV19	TGTGCCAGTAGTATATCGCCGGGACAGTCCTACGAGCAGTACTTC	CASSISPGQSYEQYF
TRBJ2-1	-	-	TRBV11-1	TGTGCCAGCAGCTTAGTTAACAGCGACGAGCAGTTCTTC	CASSLVNSDEQFF
TRBJ1-4	TRBD1	-	TRBV30	TGTGCCTGGAGTGGGGTCAGGGGGGGTGAAAAACTGTTTTTT	CAWSGVRGGEKLFF
TRBJ2-3	TRBD1	-	TRBV15	TGTGCCACCAGCGGGGACAGGACAGATACGCAGTATTTT	CATSGDRTDTQYF
TRBJ2-7	-	-	TRBV29-1	TGCAGCGTGGGGGACACCCGCGAGCAGTACTTC	CSVGDTREQYF
TRBJ2-7	-	-	TRBV6-5	TGTGCCAGCAGTTACTCCGGGACTCCCCTCGGGCTGGGCTACGAGCAGTACTTC	CASSYSGTPLGLGYEQYF
TRBJ2-6	-	medium-sized	TRBV15	TGTGCCACCAGCAGAACATGGGGGGTTGGGGCCAACGTCCTGACTTTC	CATSRTWGVGANVLTF
TRBJ1-5	-	-	TRBV6-1	TGTGCCAGCAGTGAGCGGGGGAATCAGCCCCAGCATTTT	CASSERGNQPQHF
TRBJ2-5	TRBD2	-	TRBV24-1	TGTGCCACCAGTGATTCTCTAGCGGCAGAGACCCAGTACTTC	CATSDSLAAETQYF
TRBJ2-7	TRBD1	-	TRBV18	TGTGCCAGCTCACCACAGGGGGCACAGGGGCAGTACTTC	CASSPQGAQGQYF
TRBJ2-5	TRBD2	few	TRBV19	TGTGCCAGTAGTATAGGGTGGGATAGCGGGGACCAAGAGACCCAGTACTTC	CASSIGWDSGDQETQYF